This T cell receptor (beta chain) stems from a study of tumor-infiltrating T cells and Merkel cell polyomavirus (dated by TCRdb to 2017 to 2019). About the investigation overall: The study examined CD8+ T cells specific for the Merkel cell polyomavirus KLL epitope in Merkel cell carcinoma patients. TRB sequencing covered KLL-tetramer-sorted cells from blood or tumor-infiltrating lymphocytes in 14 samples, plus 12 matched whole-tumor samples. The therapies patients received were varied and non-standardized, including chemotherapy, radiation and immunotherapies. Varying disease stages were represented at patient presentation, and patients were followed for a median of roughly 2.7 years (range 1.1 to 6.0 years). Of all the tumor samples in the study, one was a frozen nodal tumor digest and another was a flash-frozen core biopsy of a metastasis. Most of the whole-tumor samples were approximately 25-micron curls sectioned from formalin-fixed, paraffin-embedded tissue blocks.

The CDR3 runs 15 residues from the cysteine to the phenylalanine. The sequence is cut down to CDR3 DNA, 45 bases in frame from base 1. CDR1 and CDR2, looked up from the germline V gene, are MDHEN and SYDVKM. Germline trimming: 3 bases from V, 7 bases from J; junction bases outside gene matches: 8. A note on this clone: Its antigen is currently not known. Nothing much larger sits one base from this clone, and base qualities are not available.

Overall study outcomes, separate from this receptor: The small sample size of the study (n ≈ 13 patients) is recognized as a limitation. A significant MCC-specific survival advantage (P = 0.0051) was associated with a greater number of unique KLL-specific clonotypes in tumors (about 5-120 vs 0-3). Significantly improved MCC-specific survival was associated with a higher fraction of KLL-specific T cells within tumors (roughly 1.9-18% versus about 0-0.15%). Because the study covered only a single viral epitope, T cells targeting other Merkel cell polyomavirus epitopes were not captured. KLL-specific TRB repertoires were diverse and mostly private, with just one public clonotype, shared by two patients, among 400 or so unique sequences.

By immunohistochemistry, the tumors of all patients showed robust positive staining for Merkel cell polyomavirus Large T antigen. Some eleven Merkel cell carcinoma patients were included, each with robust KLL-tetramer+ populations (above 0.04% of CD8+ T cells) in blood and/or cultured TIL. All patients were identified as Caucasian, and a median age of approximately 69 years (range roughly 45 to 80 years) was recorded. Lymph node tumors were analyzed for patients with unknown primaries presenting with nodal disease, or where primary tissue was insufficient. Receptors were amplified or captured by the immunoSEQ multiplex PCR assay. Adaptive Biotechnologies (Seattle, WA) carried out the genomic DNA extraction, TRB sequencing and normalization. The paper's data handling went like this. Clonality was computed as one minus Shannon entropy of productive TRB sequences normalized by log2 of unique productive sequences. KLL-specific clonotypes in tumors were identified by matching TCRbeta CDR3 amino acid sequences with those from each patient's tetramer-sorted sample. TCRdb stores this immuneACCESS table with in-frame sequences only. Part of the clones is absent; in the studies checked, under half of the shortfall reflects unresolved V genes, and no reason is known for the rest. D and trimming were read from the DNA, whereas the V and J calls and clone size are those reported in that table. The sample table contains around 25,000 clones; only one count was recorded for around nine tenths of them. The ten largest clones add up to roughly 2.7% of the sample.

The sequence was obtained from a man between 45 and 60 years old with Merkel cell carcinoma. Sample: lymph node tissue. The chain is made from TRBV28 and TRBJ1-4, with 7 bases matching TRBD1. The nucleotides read TGTGCCAGCAGTTTCACGACAGGGTTGGGTGAAAAACTGTTTTTT. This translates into CASSFTTGLGEKLFF.